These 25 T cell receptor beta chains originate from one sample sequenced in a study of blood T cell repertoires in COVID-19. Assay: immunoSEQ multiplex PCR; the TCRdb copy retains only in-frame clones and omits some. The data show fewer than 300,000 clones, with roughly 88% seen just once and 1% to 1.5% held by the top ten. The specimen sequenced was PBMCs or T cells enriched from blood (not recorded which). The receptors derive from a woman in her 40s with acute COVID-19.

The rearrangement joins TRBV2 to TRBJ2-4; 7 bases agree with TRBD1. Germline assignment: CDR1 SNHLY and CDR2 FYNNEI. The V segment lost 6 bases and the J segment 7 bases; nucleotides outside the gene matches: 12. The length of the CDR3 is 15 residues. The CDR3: CASRGMTGRGNIQYF. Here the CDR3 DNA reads TGTGCCAGCAGGGGAATGACAGGGAGAGGGAACATTCAGTACTTC. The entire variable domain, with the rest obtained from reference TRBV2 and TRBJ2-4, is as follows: EPEVTQTPSHQVTQMGQEVILRCVPISNHLYFYWYRQILGQKVEFLVSFYNNEISEKSEIFDDQFSVERPDGSNFTLKIRSTKLEDSAMYFCASRGMTGRGNIQYFGAGTRLSVL.

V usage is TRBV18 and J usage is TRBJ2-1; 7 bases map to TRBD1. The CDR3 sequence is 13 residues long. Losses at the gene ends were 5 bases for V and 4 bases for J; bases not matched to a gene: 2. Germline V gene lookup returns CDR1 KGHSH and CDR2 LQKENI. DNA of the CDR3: TGTGCCAGCTCAGCACAGGGGTACAATGAGCAGTTCTTC. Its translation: CASSAQGYNEQFF.

CDR3: CASSLAGSSYNEQFF. The CDR3 DNA is TGCGCCAGCAGTCTCGCTGGTAGCTCCTACAATGAGCAGTTCTTC. The V call is TRBV5-1, the J call TRBJ2-1; D gene ambiguous. This CDR3 is 15 amino acids long. V lost 5 bases to trimming and J lost 0 bases, with 12 bases between them. Germline V lookup: CDR1 SGHRS, CDR2 YFSETQ. The entire variable domain, with the rest obtained from reference TRBV5-1 and TRBJ2-1, is as follows: KAGVTQTPRYLIKTRGQQVTLSCSPISGHRSVSWYQQTPGQGLQFLFEYFSETQRNKGNFPGRFSGRQFSNSRSEMNVSTLELGDSALYLCASSLAGSSYNEQFFGPGTRLTVL.

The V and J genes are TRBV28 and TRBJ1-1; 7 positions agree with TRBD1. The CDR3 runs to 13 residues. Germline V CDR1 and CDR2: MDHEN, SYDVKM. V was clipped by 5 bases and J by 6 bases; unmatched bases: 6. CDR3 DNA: TGTGCCAGCAGTCTACAGGGGTTGGCTGAAGCTTTCTTT. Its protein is CASSLQGLAEAFF.

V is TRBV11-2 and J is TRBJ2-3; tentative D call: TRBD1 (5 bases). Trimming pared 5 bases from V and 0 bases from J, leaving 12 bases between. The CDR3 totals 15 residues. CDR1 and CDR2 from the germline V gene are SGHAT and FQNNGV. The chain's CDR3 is CASSPQGTSTDTQYF. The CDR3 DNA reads TGTGCCAGCAGCCCCCAGGGAACTAGCACAGATACGCAGTATTTT.

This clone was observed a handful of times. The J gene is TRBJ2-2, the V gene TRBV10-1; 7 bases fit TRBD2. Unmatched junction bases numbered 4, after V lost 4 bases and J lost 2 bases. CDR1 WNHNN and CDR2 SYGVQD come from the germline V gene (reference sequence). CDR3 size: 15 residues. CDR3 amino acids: CASSGLAGNTGELFF. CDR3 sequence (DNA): TGCGCCAGCAGTGGACTAGCTGGAAACACCGGGGAGCTGTTTTTT.

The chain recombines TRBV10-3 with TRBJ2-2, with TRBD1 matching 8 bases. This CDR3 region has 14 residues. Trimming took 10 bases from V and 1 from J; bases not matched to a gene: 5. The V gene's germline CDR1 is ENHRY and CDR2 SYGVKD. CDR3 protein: CATRGRGNTGELFF. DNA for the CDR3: TGTGCCACCAGGGGGCGCGGGAACACCGGGGAGCTGTTTTTT.

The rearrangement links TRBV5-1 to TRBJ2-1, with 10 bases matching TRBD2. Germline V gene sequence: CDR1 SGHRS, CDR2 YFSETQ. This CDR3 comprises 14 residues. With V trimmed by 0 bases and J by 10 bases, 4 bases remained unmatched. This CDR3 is CASSLDTAGGEQFF. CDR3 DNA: TGCGCCAGCAGCTTGGATACAGCGGGAGGGGAGCAGTTCTTC.

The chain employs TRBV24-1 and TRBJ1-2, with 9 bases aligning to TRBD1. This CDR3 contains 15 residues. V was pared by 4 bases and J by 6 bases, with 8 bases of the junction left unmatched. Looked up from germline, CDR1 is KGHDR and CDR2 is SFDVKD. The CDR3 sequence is CATSDPRTGENGYTF. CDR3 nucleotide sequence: TGTGCCACCAGTGACCCCAGGACAGGGGAGAATGGCTACACCTTC.

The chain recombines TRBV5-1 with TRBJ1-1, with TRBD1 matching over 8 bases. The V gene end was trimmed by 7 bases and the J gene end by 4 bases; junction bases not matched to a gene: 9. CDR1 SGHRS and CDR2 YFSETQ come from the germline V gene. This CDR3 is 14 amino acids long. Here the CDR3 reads CASSQGVLSTEAFF. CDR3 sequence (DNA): TGCGCCAGCTCACAGGGGGTTCTTAGCACTGAAGCTTTCTTT.

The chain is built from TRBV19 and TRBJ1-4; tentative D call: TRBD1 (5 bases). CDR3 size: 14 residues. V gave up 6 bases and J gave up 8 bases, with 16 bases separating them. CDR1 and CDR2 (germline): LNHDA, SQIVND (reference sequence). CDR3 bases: TGTGCCAGTAGCCTCAGGGACTCTTCCGAAAAACTGTTTTTT. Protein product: CASSLRDSSEKLFF.

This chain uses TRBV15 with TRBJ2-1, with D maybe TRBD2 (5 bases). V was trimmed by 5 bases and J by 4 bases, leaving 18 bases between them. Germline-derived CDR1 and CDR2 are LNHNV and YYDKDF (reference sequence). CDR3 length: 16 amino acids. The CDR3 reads CATSVRTSPGYNEQFF. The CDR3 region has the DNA TGTGCCACCAGCGTACGGACCTCGCCGGGGTACAATGAGCAGTTCTTC.

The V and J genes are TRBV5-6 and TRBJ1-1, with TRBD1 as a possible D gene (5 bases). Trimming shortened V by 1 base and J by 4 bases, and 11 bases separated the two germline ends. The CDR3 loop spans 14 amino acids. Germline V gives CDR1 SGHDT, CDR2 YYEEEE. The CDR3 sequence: CASSLTGWGTEAFF. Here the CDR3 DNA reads TGTGCCAGCAGCTTGACAGGCTGGGGCACTGAAGCTTTCTTT.

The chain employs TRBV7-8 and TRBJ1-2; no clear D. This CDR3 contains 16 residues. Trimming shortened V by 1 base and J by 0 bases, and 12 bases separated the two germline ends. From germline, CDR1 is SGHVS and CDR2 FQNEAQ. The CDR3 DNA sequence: TGTGCCAGCAGCTTAGGGGAGGGCAGATCTAACTATGGCTACACCTTC. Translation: CASSLGEGRSNYGYTF.

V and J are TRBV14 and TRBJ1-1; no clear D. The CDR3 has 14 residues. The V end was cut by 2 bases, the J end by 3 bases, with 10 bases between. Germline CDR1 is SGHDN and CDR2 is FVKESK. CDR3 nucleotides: TGTGCCAGCAGCCAATTACAGAGCCACACTGAAGCTTTCTTT. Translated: CASSQLQSHTEAFF.

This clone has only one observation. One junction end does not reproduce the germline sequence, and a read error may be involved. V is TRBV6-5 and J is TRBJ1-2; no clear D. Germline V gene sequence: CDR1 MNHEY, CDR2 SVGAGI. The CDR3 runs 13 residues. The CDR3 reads CASSSSLYDGYTF. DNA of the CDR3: TGTGCCAGTAGTTCAAGCTTGTATGATGGCTACACCTTC.

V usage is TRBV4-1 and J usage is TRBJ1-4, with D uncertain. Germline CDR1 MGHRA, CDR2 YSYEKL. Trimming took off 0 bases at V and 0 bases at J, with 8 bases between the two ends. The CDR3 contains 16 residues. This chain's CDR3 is CASSQDLGATNEKLFF. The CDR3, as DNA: TGCGCCAGCAGCCAAGACCTCGGGGCAACTAATGAAAAACTGTTTTTT.

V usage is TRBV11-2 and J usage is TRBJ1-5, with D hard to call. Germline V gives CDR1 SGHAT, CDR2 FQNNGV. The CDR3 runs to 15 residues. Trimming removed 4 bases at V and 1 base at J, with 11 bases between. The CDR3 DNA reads TGTGCCAGCAGCTCTAGCGGGGAGAGCAATCAGCCCCAGCATTTT. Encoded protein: CASSSSGESNQPQHF.

CDR3 region: CASSRQVDNEQFF. DNA of the CDR3: TGTGCCAGCAGCAGACAGGTTGACAATGAGCAGTTCTTC. The chain links TRBV21-1 to TRBJ2-1; the table's D call, TRBD1, has no DNA check behind it. TRBV21-1 is labeled a pseudogene. The CDR3 loop spans 13 amino acids.

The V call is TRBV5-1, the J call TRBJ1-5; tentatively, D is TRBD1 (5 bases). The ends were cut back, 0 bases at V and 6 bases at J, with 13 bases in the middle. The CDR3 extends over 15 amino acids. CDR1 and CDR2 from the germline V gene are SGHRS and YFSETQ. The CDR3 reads CASSLEGSGGQPQHF. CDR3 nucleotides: TGCGCCAGCAGCTTGGAAGGTTCCGGGGGTCAGCCCCAGCATTTT.

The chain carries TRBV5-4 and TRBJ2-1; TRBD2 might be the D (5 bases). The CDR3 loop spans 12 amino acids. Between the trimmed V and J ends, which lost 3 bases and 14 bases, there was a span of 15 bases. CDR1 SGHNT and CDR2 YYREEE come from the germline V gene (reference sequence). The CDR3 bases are TGTGCCAGCAGCTCACCCCCAGCGGCCAAGTTCTTC. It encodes CASSSPPAAKFF.

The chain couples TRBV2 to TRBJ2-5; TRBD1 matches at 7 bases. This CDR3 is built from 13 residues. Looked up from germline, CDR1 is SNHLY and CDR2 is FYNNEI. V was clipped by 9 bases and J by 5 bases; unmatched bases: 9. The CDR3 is CARPRQGRETQYF. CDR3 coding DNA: TGTGCCAGACCCCGACAGGGTCGGGAGACCCAGTACTTC.

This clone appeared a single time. The DNA for the CDR3 is TGTGCCAGCACCTCCGGCGGGATGGCCTACAATGAGCAGTTCTTC. Protein: CASTSGGMAYNEQFF. V gene TRBV28 combines with J gene TRBJ2-1; tentatively, D is TRBD2 (6 bases). The CDR3 is 15 amino acids. Germline V lookup: CDR1 MDHEN, CDR2 SYDVKM. V was cut by 7 bases and J by 2 bases, with 15 bases left in between.

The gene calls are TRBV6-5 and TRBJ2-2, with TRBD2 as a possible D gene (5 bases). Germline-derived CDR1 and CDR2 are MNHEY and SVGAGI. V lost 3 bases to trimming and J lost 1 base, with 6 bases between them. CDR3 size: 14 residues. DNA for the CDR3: TGTGCCAGCAGTTATCGGGGGAACACCGGGGAGCTGTTTTTT. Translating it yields CASSYRGNTGELFF.

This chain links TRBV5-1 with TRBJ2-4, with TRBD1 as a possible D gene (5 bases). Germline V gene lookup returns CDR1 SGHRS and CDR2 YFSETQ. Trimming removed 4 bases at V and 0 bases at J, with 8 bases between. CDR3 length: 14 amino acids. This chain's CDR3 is CASSPDTAKNIQYF. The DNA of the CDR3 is TGCGCCAGCAGCCCGGACACAGCCAAAAACATTCAGTACTTC.